The 13 T cell receptor beta chains below all came from one sample that was sequenced in a study of blood T cell repertoires in COVID-19. The repertoire was sequenced with immunoSEQ multiplex PCR; TCRdb's copy has only in-frame clones and lacks some. This repertoire shows tens of thousands of clones, about 86% found once; its top ten account for about 4.2%. The sequenced sample consisted of peripheral blood. Receptors were obtained from a man aged 80 or over with active COVID-19.

The chain has TRBV7-9 and TRBJ2-3; 9 positions agree with TRBD2. This CDR3 contains 18 residues. V shed 4 bases and J 0 bases; nucleotides not matched to a gene: 11. From germline, CDR1 is SEHNR and CDR2 FQNEAQ (reference sequence). CDR3 coding DNA: TGTGCCAGCAGCTCTAAGGCGGGACTAGCACTCAGCACAGATACGCAGTATTTT. Amino acid sequence: CASSSKAGLALSTDTQYF. Variable domain in full (rest from reference TRBV7-9 and TRBJ2-3): DTGVSQNPRHKITKRGQNVTFRCDPISEHNRLYWYRQTLGQGPEFLTYFQNEAQLEKSRLLSDRFSAERPKGSFSTLEIQRTEQGDSAMYLCASSSKAGLALSTDTQYFGPGTRLTVL.

The V gene is TRBV4-3, the J gene TRBJ2-4; TRBD1 matches at 10 bases. The CDR3 spans 20 residues. CDR1 is LGHNA and CDR2 is YSLEER in the germline V gene. The junction had 14 bases not matched to a gene; V was cut back by 1 base and J by 2 bases. For the CDR3, the DNA is TGCGCCAGCAGCCAAGCCCCGACAGGGGGCGCTTCAATACCCAAAAACATTCAGTACTTC. Protein sequence: CASSQAPTGGASIPKNIQYF.

Note on this clone: One end of the junction fails to match germline, which may point to a read error. CDR3 protein: CASTLTSGTYYEQYF. As DNA, the CDR3 is TGTGCCAGCACCTTGACTAGCGGAACGTACTACGAGCAGTACTTC. This chain links TRBV5-6 with TRBJ2-7; 9 bases line up with TRBD2. The CDR3 loop spans 15 amino acids. Germline lookup yields CDR1 SGHDT and CDR2 YYEEEE.

This chain's CDR3 is CASRSFAMSSYNEQFF. The DNA for the CDR3 is TGTGCCAGTAGGAGCTTTGCGATGAGCTCCTACAATGAGCAGTTCTTC. The V gene is TRBV19, the J gene TRBJ2-1; D remains unclear. This CDR3 region has 16 residues. The V end lost 6 bases, the J end lost 0 bases, and 15 bases lay between the germline ends. CDR1 is LNHDA, CDR2 SQIVND, per germline (reference sequence).

The gene calls are TRBV3-1 (or the pseudogene TRBV3-2) and TRBJ2-1, with D uncertain. Germline V gene sequence: CDR1 LGHDT, CDR2 YNNKEL (reference sequence). This CDR3 region has 14 residues. V lost 5 bases, J lost 4 bases, and 12 bases lay in between. The CDR3 DNA follows: TGTGCCAGCAGCTATACAGAACCATACAATGAGCAGTTCTTC. This codes for CASSYTEPYNEQFF.

Regarding this clone: An end of the junction differs from the germline gene, which may be a read error. The CDR3 reads CASSQERGQTYQKKYF. CDR3 in DNA: TGCGCCAGCAGCCAAGAAAGGGGACAGACGTACCAGAAAAAATACTTT. The V call is TRBV4-1, the J call TRBJ1-1; 7 nucleotides agree with TRBD1. The CDR3 consists of 16 residues. CDR1 and CDR2 (germline): MGHRA, YSYEKL.

In this sample, this clone turned up once. This sequence joins TRBV2 and TRBJ2-5; 10 bases agree with TRBD1. The ends lost 7 bases at V and 1 base at J; junction bases unmatched: 6. The length of the CDR3 is 15 residues. The germline gives CDR1 SNHLY, CDR2 FYNNEI. The CDR3 spells CASNRDRGPQETQYF. The CDR3 DNA is TGTGCCAGCAACCGGGACAGGGGTCCCCAAGAGACCCAGTACTTC.

CDR3 bases: TGTGCCAGCAGCCCGCCTCGCTCGGGCACCATATATTTT. Translating gives CASSPPRSGTIYF. The chain employs TRBV28 and TRBJ1-3; D remains unclear. The CDR3 is 13 amino acids. CDR1 is MDHEN and CDR2 is SYDVKM in the germline V gene. V shed 6 bases and J shed 9 bases, with 15 bases lying between them.

V and J are TRBV19 and TRBJ1-1; TRBD1 agrees at 7 bases. The CDR3 length is 15 residues. Germline trimming cut 6 bases from V and 6 bases from J; bases unmatched to any gene: 13. CDR1 and CDR2 (germline): LNHDA, SQIVND (reference sequence). CDR3 region: CASRSLDRDFAEAFF. The CDR3 nucleotides are TGTGCCAGTAGGTCTCTCGACAGGGATTTTGCTGAAGCTTTCTTT.

V and J are TRBV24-1 and TRBJ2-1, with 9 bases aligning to TRBD1. Trimming cost V 4 bases and J 7 bases; bases outside gene matches: 10. The CDR3 is 16 amino acids. Germline V gene sequence: CDR1 KGHDR, CDR2 SFDVKD. CDR3 amino acids: CATSDLSGTGLNEQFF. The CDR3 region has the DNA TGTGCCACCAGTGACCTTTCCGGGACAGGGTTGAATGAGCAGTTCTTC.

The rearrangement joins TRBV27 to TRBJ1-2, with 8 bases lining up with TRBD1. The V gene's germline CDR1 is MNHEY and CDR2 SMNVEV (reference sequence). The V segment lost 5 bases and the J segment 3 bases; nucleotides outside the gene matches: 11. This CDR3 comprises 16 residues. CDR3 in DNA: TGTGCCAGCAGTCCAACCCCAGGGGGCTGGGACTATGGCTACACCTTC. It codes for CASSPTPGGWDYGYTF.

The table lists this clone with a count of one. This chain joins TRBV2 and TRBJ1-1, with D tentatively TRBD1 (5 bases). Germline CDR1 reads SNHLY; CDR2 reads FYNNEI. CDR3 length: 13 residues. V lost 6 bases and J lost 7, with 15 bases in between. The CDR3 region has the DNA TGTGCCAGCAGCGTCGGGGGTTATGGTGAAGCTTTCTTT. Its protein product is CASSVGGYGEAFF.

The rearrangement joins TRBV18 to TRBJ2-1; TRBD2 matches 11 bases. Germline lookup yields CDR1 KGHSH and CDR2 LQKENI. Unmatched junction bases numbered 4, after V lost 2 bases and J lost 4 bases. The CDR3 is made up of 16 amino acids. CDR3 coding DNA: TGTGCCAGCTCACCAACGGGGACTAGCGGATACAATGAGCAGTTCTTC. It codes for CASSPTGTSGYNEQFF.